Below are 21 T cell receptor beta chains sequenced from a single sample in a study of shared clonotypes between healthy human individuals. Here immunoSEQ multiplex PCR was the method, and the copy in TCRdb shows in-frame clones only, minus some. This table holds more than 2,000,000 clones, 85% to 95% found once. The sample comprised naive CD4+ T cells from PBMCs. Subset noted: CD45RA+ positively selected. The receptor set was obtained from a man between 18 and 29 years old in good health. Some clones in this sample may be carry-over from other donors' samples.

The chain links TRBV5-1 to TRBJ2-3; the match to TRBD2 covers 10 bases. J gave up 7 bases and V 3 bases, and 11 bases lay outside the gene matches. Germline values: CDR1 SGHRS, CDR2 YFSETQ. This CDR3 is built from 16 residues. CDR3 coding DNA: TGCGCCAGCAGCTCCCTAGGGCAGCGGGAGGGGAATACGCAGTATTTT. Encoded protein: CASSSLGQREGNTQYF. Full variable domain (remainder filled in from reference TRBV5-1 and TRBJ2-3): KAGVTQTPRYLIKTRGQQVTLSCSPISGHRSVSWYQQTPGQGLQFLFEYFSETQRNKGNFPGRFSGRQFSNSRSEMNVSTLELGDSALYLCASSSLGQREGNTQYFGPGTRLTVL.

The rearrangement links TRBV28 to TRBJ2-7; D may be TRBD1 (6 bases). V was cut by 2 bases and J by 4 bases, with 18 bases left in between. Germline V gene sequence: CDR1 MDHEN, CDR2 SYDVKM. This CDR3 comprises 16 residues. CDR3 DNA sequence: TGTGCCAGCAGTTTACCTATGACACTGGGACAATACGAGCAGTACTTC. It specifies CASSLPMTLGQYEQYF. Drawing the rest from reference TRBV28 and TRBJ2-7, the complete variable domain is DVKVTQSSRYLVKRTGEKVFLECVQDMDHENMFWYRQDPGLGLRLIYFSYDVKMKEKGDIPEGYSVSREKKERFSLILESASTNQTSMYLCASSLPMTLGQYEQYFGPGTRLTVT.

The CDR3 DNA is TGTGCCAGCAGTGACCCTTCGGCTAGCGGGACCTACGAGCAGTACTTC. As protein: CASSDPSASGTYEQYF. The V and J genes are TRBV6-1 and TRBJ2-7, with 9 bases matching TRBD2. The V gene's germline CDR1 is MNHNS and CDR2 SASEGT. The CDR3 extends over 16 amino acids. The V and J ends lost 3 bases and 2 bases, in that order; junction bases with no gene match: 8.

This chain joins TRBV30 and TRBJ1-1; D gene uncertain. The germline V gene has CDR1 GTSNPN and CDR2 SVGIG (reference sequence). The length of the CDR3 is 13 residues. Trimming took off 0 bases at V and 5 bases at J, with 10 bases between the two ends. CDR3 protein: CAWSVTPGTEAFF. CDR3 in DNA: TGTGCCTGGAGTGTAACTCCGGGGACTGAAGCTTTCTTT.

The chain has TRBV6-1 and TRBJ2-7; 8 bases fit TRBD1. Germline lookup yields CDR1 MNHNS and CDR2 SASEGT. V was pared by 6 bases and J by 7 bases, with 8 bases of the junction left unmatched. This CDR3 is built from 13 residues. The CDR3 is CASRDRETREQYF. The CDR3 DNA sequence: TGTGCCAGCAGGGACAGGGAGACAAGGGAGCAGTACTTC.

The gene calls are TRBV11-3 and TRBJ2-1; 8 nucleotides agree with TRBD2. After removal of 1 base from V and 0 bases from J, the junction contained 5 bases not matched to a gene. CDR3 length: 17 residues. Germline lookup yields CDR1 SGHNT and CDR2 YENEEA. CDR3 region: CASSLGTGGSSYNEQFF. The CDR3 DNA reads TGTGCCAGCAGCTTAGGGACGGGAGGGAGCTCCTACAATGAGCAGTTCTTC.

The chain combines TRBV6-5 with TRBJ2-7; 11 nucleotides align to TRBD2. J gave up 7 bases and V 6 bases, and 8 bases lay outside the gene matches. This CDR3 has 14 amino acids. Germline V gives CDR1 MNHEY, CDR2 SVGAGI. The CDR3 sequence: CASRGLAAIEEQYF. Here the CDR3 DNA reads TGTGCCAGCAGGGGACTAGCGGCCATAGAAGAGCAGTACTTC.

The chain couples TRBV28 to TRBJ1-3, with no clear D. The CDR3 loop spans 15 amino acids. CDR1 and CDR2 from the germline V gene are MDHEN and SYDVKM. V lost 3 bases, J lost 0 bases, and 9 bases lay in between. Written as DNA, the CDR3 is TGTGCCAGCAGTTTGAACAGATTCTCTGGAAACACCATATATTTT. Residues: CASSLNRFSGNTIYF.

The chain carries TRBV23-1 and TRBJ2-5; D gene ambiguous. TRBV23-1 is filed as an ORF, its function uncertain. V lost 7 bases, J lost 1 base, and 10 bases lay in between. The CDR3 is 13 amino acids. This CDR3 is CASKLLPQETQYF. The CDR3 DNA reads as TGCGCCAGCAAGTTGTTACCCCAAGAGACCCAGTACTTC.

This chain joins TRBV7-9 and TRBJ1-5; weak D call: TRBD1 (5 bases). Trimming pared 5 bases from V and 7 bases from J, leaving 15 bases between. This CDR3 region has 14 residues. The germline CDR1 and CDR2 sequences are SEHNR and FQNEAQ (reference sequence). This CDR3 is CASSRGRGEQPQHF. The CDR3 nucleotides read TGTGCCAGCAGCCGAGGTAGGGGTGAACAGCCCCAGCATTTT.

The chain carries TRBV6-5 and TRBJ2-5; D possibly matches TRBD1 or TRBD2 (5 bases each). Germline assignment: CDR1 MNHEY and CDR2 SVGAGI. V was shortened by 6 bases and J by 7 bases, with 18 bases between the two germline ends. The CDR3 loop spans 14 amino acids. CDR3 nucleotide sequence: TGTGCCAGCAGGCAACCGGGACCGGTATCGACCCAGTACTTC. Its translation is CASRQPGPVSTQYF.

This clone was picked up a small number of times. The genes are TRBV9 and TRBJ1-1; 7 bases agree with TRBD1. From germline, CDR1 is SGDLS and CDR2 YYNGEE. The V segment lost 3 bases and the J segment 1 base; nucleotides outside the gene matches: 3. The CDR3 runs 14 residues. CDR3 region: CASSAGQWNTEAFF. DNA of the CDR3: TGTGCCAGCAGCGCGGGACAGTGGAACACTGAAGCTTTCTTT.

The chain employs TRBV6-5 and TRBJ1-5; D might be TRBD1 (6 bases). Germline CDR1 reads MNHEY; CDR2 reads SVGAGI. The CDR3 is 15 residues long. Trimming left V 7 bases short and J 5 bases short, with 18 bases between. CDR3 in amino acids: CASKAQGAVDQPQHF. CDR3 coding DNA: TGTGCCAGCAAGGCACAGGGAGCGGTCGATCAGCCCCAGCATTTT.

The rearrangement links TRBV7-9 to TRBJ2-5; D possibly uses TRBD1 or TRBD2 (5 bases each). The CDR3 length is 12 residues. CDR1 and CDR2 (germline): SEHNR, FQNEAQ (reference sequence). The V gene lost 5 bases and the J gene lost 9 bases, with 13 bases spanning the gap. The CDR3 region has the DNA TGTGCCAGCAGCCTCGGGACGAGTTCCCAGTACTTC. This encodes CASSLGTSSQYF.

The chain recombines TRBV15 with TRBJ1-2, with TRBD1 as a possible D gene (6 bases). Deletions cut 0 bases from V and 1 base from J, with 15 bases between. The CDR3 is made up of 17 amino acids. Germline CDR1 and CDR2: LNHNV and YYDKDF (reference sequence). CDR3 amino acids: CATSRELSGTLNYGYTF. DNA of the CDR3: TGTGCCACCAGCAGAGAACTTTCGGGGACACTTAACTATGGCTACACCTTC.

This clone was detected a few times. V and J are TRBV5-8 and TRBJ1-5; no firm D call. Germline CDR1 reads SGHTS; CDR2 reads YDEGEE. V was cut by 1 base and J by 4 bases, with 12 bases left in between. The CDR3 totals 15 residues. CDR3 amino acids: CASSLWSAINQPQHF. DNA of the CDR3: TGTGCCAGCAGCTTGTGGTCAGCCATAAATCAGCCCCAGCATTTT.

CDR3 DNA sequence: TGTGCCAGCAGCTTTACGGGGTCCTTGGGCTACACCTTC. Residues: CASSFTGSLGYTF. The chain combines TRBV7-8 with TRBJ1-2; D is unresolved. There are 13 residues in the CDR3. Germline V CDR1 and CDR2: SGHVS, FQNEAQ. The V end was cut by 3 bases, the J end by 8 bases, with 13 bases between.

This sequence joins TRBV11-2 and TRBJ2-5, with D perhaps assigned TRBD1 or TRBD2 (6 bases each). V shed 5 bases and J shed 5 bases, with 30 bases lying between them. The CDR3 is 19 residues long. Germline lookup yields CDR1 SGHAT and CDR2 FQNNGV. CDR3 protein: CASSPLASGGEINRETQYF. For the CDR3, the DNA is TGTGCCAGCAGCCCCCTGGCTTCCGGGGGCGAGATTAATAGGGAGACCCAGTACTTC.

The chain carries TRBV29-1 and TRBJ2-2, with 7 bases aligning to TRBD2. V lost 4 bases to trimming and J lost 8 bases; unmatched junction nucleotides: 1. This CDR3 spans 11 amino acids. CDR1 is SQVTM and CDR2 is ANQGSEA in the germline V gene. The CDR3 region is CSVGREGELFF. CDR3 nucleotide sequence: TGCAGCGTTGGGCGGGAGGGGGAGCTGTTTTTT.

The gene calls are TRBV11-3 and TRBJ2-3, with a tentative D call TRBD2 (5 bases). Germline-derived CDR1 and CDR2 are SGHNT and YENEEA. V was clipped by 5 bases and J by 1 base, with 13 bases between them. The length of the CDR3 is 15 residues. The CDR3 loop reads CASSPGWRGTDTQYF. The CDR3 nucleotides read TGTGCCAGCAGCCCCGGGTGGCGGGGCACAGATACGCAGTATTTT.

CDR3 residues: CASGREGTGELFF. DNA for the CDR3: TGTGCCAGCGGGAGGGAGGGCACCGGGGAGCTGTTTTTT. The chain combines TRBV2 with TRBJ2-2; 7 bases fit TRBD2. V was pared by 8 bases and J by 4 bases, with 4 bases of the junction left unmatched. The CDR3 is 13 residues long. Germline CDR1 is SNHLY and CDR2 is FYNNEI.